This entry lists 26 T cell receptor beta chains sequenced from one sample in a study of blood T cell repertoires in COVID-19. Generated by immunoSEQ multiplex PCR, the TCRdb table keeps only in-frame clones and is missing some. This sample has about 180,000 clones, with around 80% found just once. Sequencing was performed on peripheral blood. These receptors all come from a human donor in a cohort sampled during active COVID-19.

V gene TRBV6-1 combines with J gene TRBJ2-7, with 7 bases matching TRBD1. V was pared by 2 bases and J by 2 bases, with 9 bases of the junction left unmatched. The length of the CDR3 is 16 residues. CDR1 and CDR2 from the germline V gene are MNHNS and SASEGT. The CDR3 protein is CASSEYWDSPAYEQYF. The CDR3 bases are TGTGCCAGCAGTGAATACTGGGACAGTCCAGCCTACGAGCAGTACTTC.

V is TRBV2 and J is TRBJ1-6, with TRBD1 matching 8 bases. J gave up 8 bases and V 8 bases, and 11 bases lay outside the gene matches. The germline V gene encodes CDR1 SNHLY and CDR2 FYNNEI. The CDR3 runs to 15 residues. The CDR3 loop is CASGWDRSSDSPLHF. For the CDR3, the DNA is TGTGCCAGCGGATGGGACAGGTCCTCGGATTCACCCCTCCACTTT.

CDR3 DNA sequence: TGTGCCACCAGTGACCTGGGGGGTATACCTGAAGCTTTCTTT. Encoded protein: CATSDLGGIPEAFF. The rearrangement joins TRBV24-1 to TRBJ1-1, with D possibly TRBD1 on 5 matching bases. Looked up from germline, CDR1 is KGHDR and CDR2 is SFDVKD. The CDR3 length is 14 residues. V lost 4 bases and J 6 bases, leaving 14 bases between the germline ends.

The chain uses TRBV7-9 and TRBJ2-7; D is perhaps TRBD2 (5 bases). V dropped 2 bases and J dropped 2 bases, with 13 bases sitting between them. From germline, CDR1 is SEHNR and CDR2 FQNEAQ (reference sequence). This CDR3 has 15 amino acids. CDR3: CASSLSTGMAYEQYF. In DNA form, the CDR3 reads TGTGCCAGCAGCTTATCGACGGGAATGGCCTACGAGCAGTACTTC.

The chain carries TRBV5-1 and TRBJ2-7; 9 positions agree with TRBD1. Germline CDR1 and CDR2: SGHRS and YFSETQ. CDR3 length: 14 residues. Trimming removed 4 bases from V and 2 bases from J; junction bases left unmatched: 4. Here the CDR3 reads CASSPGTGTYEQYF. As DNA, the CDR3 is TGCGCCAGCAGCCCAGGGACAGGGACCTACGAGCAGTACTTC.

The V and J genes are TRBV2 and TRBJ1-2, with a weak D call TRBD1 (6 bases). The CDR3 extends over 16 amino acids. Germline lookup yields CDR1 SNHLY and CDR2 FYNNEI. V was cut by 5 bases and J by 8 bases, with 24 bases left in between. CDR3 residues: CASSSTWGHMSQGYTF. In nucleotides, the CDR3 is TGTGCCAGCAGTTCCACTTGGGGACATATGTCCCAGGGCTACACCTTC.

V and J are TRBV11-2 and TRBJ2-2, with TRBD1 identical over 10 bases. This CDR3 has 15 amino acids. The germline gives CDR1 SGHAT, CDR2 FQNNGV. J was trimmed by 1 base and V by 5 bases; bases with no gene match: 1. The CDR3 loop is CASSGDRGNTGELFF. CDR3 sequence (DNA): TGTGCCAGCAGCGGGGACAGGGGGAACACCGGGGAGCTGTTTTTT.

The chain joins TRBV28 to TRBJ1-2, with D possibly matching TRBD1 (5 bases). Between the trimmed V and J ends, which lost 7 bases and 2 bases, there was a span of 14 bases. The CDR3 is 14 amino acids. Germline V lookup: CDR1 MDHEN, CDR2 SYDVKM. The CDR3 reads CASTGGAENYGYTF. Here the CDR3 DNA reads TGTGCCAGCACCGGTGGGGCGGAGAACTATGGCTACACCTTC.

V is TRBV4-1 and J is TRBJ2-1; D may be TRBD2 (7 bases). CDR3 length: 14 amino acids. Deletions cut 1 base from V and 10 bases from J, with 14 bases between. Germline CDR1 MGHRA, CDR2 YSYEKL. The CDR3 sequence is CASSQGPGGGEQFF. CDR3 bases: TGCGCCAGCAGCCAAGGGCCGGGGGGCGGAGAGCAGTTCTTC.

The chain carries TRBV7-2 and TRBJ1-5; D unresolved. V shed 1 base and J shed 2 bases, with 6 bases lying between them. The CDR3 contains 14 residues. In germline, CDR1 is SGHTA, CDR2 FQGNSA. CDR3 residues: CASSLGPGNQPQHF. The DNA of the CDR3 is TGTGCCAGCAGCTTAGGGCCCGGCAATCAGCCCCAGCATTTT.

The chain links TRBV5-5 to TRBJ2-7, with 9 bases that match TRBD2. The CDR3 runs to 18 residues. Looked up from germline, CDR1 is SGHKS and CDR2 is YYEKEE (reference sequence). V shed 4 bases, J shed 3 bases, and the junction held 17 bases outside the gene matches. The CDR3 DNA is TGTGCCAGCAGCCGGGAAACTAGCGGGTTGCTGGCCGTCTACGAGCAGTACTTC. It yields the protein CASSRETSGLLAVYEQYF.

This clone occurred many times. The chain recombines TRBV5-4 with TRBJ1-1; D is unresolved. Germline CDR1 is SGHNT and CDR2 is YYREEE (reference sequence). Trimming left V 0 bases short and J 5 bases short, with 8 bases between. CDR3 length equals 13 residues. DNA of the CDR3: TGTGCCAGCAGCTTGGTTCAGGCGACTGAAGCTTTCTTT. It encodes CASSLVQATEAFF.

J is TRBJ1-1 and V is TRBV14; D is undetermined. Germline CDR1 reads SGHDN; CDR2 reads FVKESK. V lost 1 base, J lost 7 bases, and 16 bases lay in between. The CDR3 consists of 15 residues. Written as DNA, the CDR3 is TGTGCCAGCAGCCAAGTTCTAGGCGGCGTTCTTGAAGCTTTCTTT. Its translation: CASSQVLGGVLEAFF.

The chain has TRBV2 and TRBJ2-7; 8 nucleotides match TRBD2. Germline CDR1 reads SNHLY; CDR2 reads FYNNEI. The CDR3 loop spans 15 amino acids. V lost 7 bases to trimming and J lost 0 bases; unmatched junction nucleotides: 8. Written as DNA, the CDR3 is TGTGCCAGCACTCCCCGACTAGCGTCCTCCTACGAGCAGTACTTC. Translating gives CASTPRLASSYEQYF.

The J gene is TRBJ2-7, the V gene TRBV5-4; the D is unclear. CDR3 length: 12 residues. Deletions cut 0 bases from V and 2 bases from J, with 3 bases between. Germline assignment: CDR1 SGHNT and CDR2 YYREEE (reference sequence). CDR3 in DNA: TGTGCCAGCAGCTTGGACACCTACGAGCAGTACTTC. Translated: CASSLDTYEQYF. The full variable domain, in which reference TRBV5-4 and TRBJ2-7 provide the parts outside the CDR3, is ETGVTQSPTHLIKTRGQQVTLRCSSQSGHNTVSWYQQALGQGPQFIFQYYREEENGRGNFPPRFSGLQFPNYSSELNVNALELDDSALYLCASSLDTYEQYFGPGTRLTVT.

The chain uses TRBV4-2 and TRBJ1-3; no reliable D call. V was pared by 0 bases and J by 4 bases, with 4 bases between. CDR3 length: 13 amino acids. From germline, CDR1 is LGHNA and CDR2 YNFKEQ. CDR3 coding DNA: TGTGCCAGCAGCCAAGATCTGGGAAACACCATATATTTT. Translated, it gives CASSQDLGNTIYF.

The chain employs TRBV30 and TRBJ1-2; D remains ambiguous. Germline V gene data show CDR1 as GTSNPN and CDR2 as SVGIG (reference sequence). Between the trimmed V and J ends, which lost 0 bases and 6 bases, there was a span of 23 bases. The CDR3 extends over 17 amino acids. The DNA of the CDR3 is TGTGCCTGGAGTGTACTAGGAGGGATCAAGTTTCGTGATGGCTACACCTTC. This translates into CAWSVLGGIKFRDGYTF.

CDR3 in amino acids: CASSLATGNSPLHF. The CDR3 DNA reads TGTGCCAGCAGCTTAGCGACGGGGAATTCACCCCTCCACTTT. This chain joins TRBV7-9 and TRBJ1-6; D is undetermined. With 0 bases removed from V and 7 bases from J, the gap between germline ends came to 7 bases. CDR1 is SEHNR, CDR2 FQNEAQ, per germline (reference sequence). This CDR3 has 14 amino acids.

There are a few counts of this clone. The chain employs TRBV7-3 and TRBJ1-6; D gene uncertain. In germline, CDR1 is SGHTA, CDR2 FQGTGA. V lost 6 bases, J lost 8 bases, and 14 bases lay in between. This CDR3 has 14 amino acids. CDR3: CASSLGPPHSPLHF. DNA for the CDR3: TGTGCCAGCAGTTTAGGGCCACCCCATTCACCCCTCCACTTT.

This chain links TRBV20-1 with TRBJ1-2, with 7 positions matching TRBD1. This CDR3 spans 11 amino acids. V dropped 5 bases and J dropped 7; count of bases not matched to a gene: 4. CDR1 DFQATT and CDR2 SNEGSKA come from the germline V gene (reference sequence). The chain's CDR3 is CSAHQGGGYTF. The CDR3, as DNA: TGCAGTGCTCACCAGGGGGGTGGCTACACCTTC.

The V call is TRBV30, the J call TRBJ2-2, with D possibly being TRBD2 (6 bases). This CDR3 comprises 17 residues. Per the germline V gene, CDR1 is GTSNPN and CDR2 is SVGIG (reference sequence). Trimming took 3 bases from V and 0 from J, leaving 17 bases between them. The DNA for the CDR3 is TGTGCCTGGAGCCTGGTATTCGGGGGACCGAACACCGGGGAGCTGTTTTTT. This sequence encodes CAWSLVFGGPNTGELFF.

The rearrangement links TRBV7-2 to TRBJ1-4; D uncertain. Germline-derived CDR1 and CDR2 are SGHTA and FQGNSA. V was pared by 2 bases and J by 2 bases, with 3 bases between. The CDR3 is 13 amino acids. The CDR3 bases are TGTGCCAGCAGCTTACCGACTAATGAAAAACTGTTTTTT. Protein: CASSLPTNEKLFF.

This chain links TRBV10-3 with TRBJ2-7, with TRBD2 matching over 9 bases. V was clipped by 0 bases and J by 6 bases; unmatched bases: 3. The germline gives CDR1 ENHRY, CDR2 SYGVKD. This CDR3 spans 14 amino acids. The CDR3 DNA is TGTGCCATCAGTGAGTCTAGCGGGGGTATCGAGCAGTACTTC. Translated: CAISESSGGIEQYF.

This clone appeared once. The chain combines TRBV5-1 with TRBJ2-7; TRBD1 agrees at 7 bases. CDR3 length: 15 residues. Unmatched junction bases numbered 12, after V lost 3 bases and J lost 6 bases. From germline, CDR1 is SGHRS and CDR2 YFSETQ. The CDR3 nucleotides are TGCGCCAGCAGCTCGACGGTTCACAGGGGCGGCGAGCAGTACTTC. Protein: CASSSTVHRGGEQYF.

V gene TRBV9 combines with J gene TRBJ1-1; possibly TRBD1 for D (6 bases). Germline V gives CDR1 SGDLS, CDR2 YYNGEE. This CDR3 has 13 residues. Trimming removed 2 bases from V and 4 bases from J, with 9 bases in between. CDR3 sequence: CASSVQGFTEAFF. CDR3 nucleotide sequence: TGTGCCAGCAGCGTGCAGGGGTTCACTGAAGCTTTCTTT.

This rearrangement joins TRBV3-1 (or the pseudogene TRBV3-2) to TRBJ1-5; D call uncertain. Germline loops: CDR1 LGHDT, CDR2 YNNKEL (reference sequence). The CDR3 extends over 15 amino acids. Trimming removed 0 bases at V and 4 bases at J, with 10 bases between. The CDR3: CASSQDLGGNQPQHF. DNA for the CDR3: TGTGCCAGCAGCCAAGATTTGGGAGGGAATCAGCCCCAGCATTTT.